What follows describes a single TCR beta chain. It has no known antigen specificity. No quality values exist for individual bases; no much larger clone is one base distant. These data belong to a study of blood T cell repertoires in COVID-19 (TCRdb year 2020). As for the study more broadly: Collaborator samples came from the United States, Italy and Spain and covered acute and convalescent phases of COVID-19. The repertoires were released in a freely available public database intended as a resource for research on the immune response to SARS-CoV-2. The prospective study material was composed of cDNA or gDNA derived from T cells, B-cell-depleted T cells, or PBMCs. The samples were drawn from the first 160 participants of the ongoing ImmuneRACE study and from over 950 subjects provided by 6 global collaborators. Where available, HLA class I and class II types were obtained from metadata supplied by the sample provider rather than from assay-based typing. Sample metadata almost always included a de-identified subject ID, COVID-19 status, age in years and sex. The dataset comprised deeply sampled blood TCRbeta repertoires from subjects exposed to, actively infected with, or recovered from COVID-19.

The collaborating institutions used their own protocols to collect whole blood in K2EDTA tubes. For TCRbeta analysis, collaborators shipped samples as frozen whole blood, isolated PBMCs, or DNA extracted from either of those sample types. What the work shows at the level of the full study, not this receptor alone: Clinical and demographic metadata were provided uncurated, with the amount varying by source and participant.

TCRbeta CDR3 regions were amplified from genomic DNA by means of the immunoSEQ Assay, a bias-controlled multiplex PCR. As for the original processing: The number of nucleated cells in each sample was estimated by amplification of reference gene primers within the assay. To quantify the absolute abundance of each unique TCRbeta CDR3 rearrangement, sequence reads were collapsed and filtered. For each sample, productive Simpson clonality was calculated as the square root of Simpson's diversity index across productive rearrangements. TCRdb holds this immuneACCESS table with in-frame rearrangements only. Some clones are missing; in checked studies, unresolved V genes explain under half, and the rest has no known cause. The DNA was the basis for D and trimming; V, J and clone size are from that table. Within this sample are just under 20,000 clones, with roughly 93% of them counted one time only. 4.1% of the sample is held by the ten biggest clonotypes.

In the germline V gene, CDR1 corresponds to SGHTA and CDR2 to FQGNSA. The germline V end is reduced by 5 bases and the J end by 9 bases; junction bases left unmatched: 9. The CDR3 numbers 15 residues from cysteine through phenylalanine. The entry retains the CDR3 DNA only, 45 bases that are in frame from base 1. The rearranged segments are TRBV7-2 and TRBJ2-1; 11 of the junction bases match TRBD2. Sequencing used peripheral blood. This clonotype originated in a woman in her 50s with active COVID-19. The bases are TGTGCCAGCAGCGGTTATAGCGGGAGGGGCGGTGAGCAGTTCTTC. Its translation is CASSGYSGRGGEQFF.